This T cell receptor (beta chain) was recovered during a study of T-cell reconstitution after alpha-beta-depleted transplantation in children. Molecular barcoding with unique molecular identifiers was used for the TCRbeta library. TCRdb used MiXCR to reprocess the PCR reads, holding one entry per CDR3 protein. The sample lists under 450,000 distinct CDR3 sequences; roughly 14% were seen once. This clonotype was seen more than once but under ten times. Germline CDR1 MNHNS, CDR2 SASEGT. The V and J ends lost 1 base and 3 bases respectively, with 6 bases between them. The CDR3 is 13 amino acids. The material sequenced was PBMCs, taken from the stem cell graft. V gene TRBV6-1 combines with J gene TRBJ2-5; D is unclear. This TCR was sampled from a human donor who donated a stem cell graft to a child with Fanconi anemia. The CDR3 DNA reads TGTGCCAGCAGTGAAGGGACCGAAGAGACCCAGTACTTC. Translating it yields CASSEGTEETQYF.